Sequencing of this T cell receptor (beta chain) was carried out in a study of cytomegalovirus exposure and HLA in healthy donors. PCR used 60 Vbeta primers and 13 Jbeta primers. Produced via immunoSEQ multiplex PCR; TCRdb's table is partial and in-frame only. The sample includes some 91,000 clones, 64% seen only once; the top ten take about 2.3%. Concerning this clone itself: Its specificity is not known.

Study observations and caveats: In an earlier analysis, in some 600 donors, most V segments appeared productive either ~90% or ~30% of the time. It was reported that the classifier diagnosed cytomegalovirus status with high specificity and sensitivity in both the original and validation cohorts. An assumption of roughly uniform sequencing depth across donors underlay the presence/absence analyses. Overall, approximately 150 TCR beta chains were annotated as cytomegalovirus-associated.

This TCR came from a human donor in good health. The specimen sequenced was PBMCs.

This CDR3 is CASSPSGGPGELFF. The CDR3 DNA is TGTGCCAGCAGCCCCTCAGGGGGCCCCGGGGAGCTGTTTTTT. The chain uses TRBV7-3 and TRBJ2-2, with 8 nucleotides matching TRBD1. The CDR3 has 14 amino acids. In germline, CDR1 is SGHTA, CDR2 FQGTGA. V trimming: 5 bases; J trimming: 6 bases; junction bases outside the gene matches: 5. Based on the CDR3 plus reference TRBV7-3 and TRBJ2-2, the full variable domain is GAGVSQTPSNKVTEKGKYVELRCDPISGHTALYWYRQSLGQGPEFLIYFQGTGAADDSGLPNDRFFAVRPEGSVSTLKIQRTERGDSAVYLCASSPSGGPGELFFGEGSRLTVL.